This TCR beta chain was sequenced in a study of T cells in tumors after PD-1 blockade. TCRdb's table, derived via immunoSEQ multiplex PCR, lists solely in-frame clones and lacks some. The table shows 6,500 to 9,500 clones, with nearly 70% occurring only once. Study-wide points: After therapy, most expanded exhausted CD8+ clones were absent pre-treatment, suggesting clonal replacement.

This clone appeared a single time. Its antigen is undetermined. V shed 2 bases, J shed 4 bases, and the junction held 4 bases outside the gene matches. The germline CDR1 and CDR2 sequences are SGHTA and FQGNSA. The CDR3 sequence is 14 residues long. The source is a human donor with basal cell carcinoma. Material: tumor tissue, obtained after anti-PD-1 treatment. V is TRBV7-2 and J is TRBJ2-5; TRBD1 agrees at 7 bases. The CDR3 DNA reads as TGTGCCAGCAGCTTACAACAGGGGCGAGAGACCCAGTACTTC. Protein: CASSLQQGRETQYF.